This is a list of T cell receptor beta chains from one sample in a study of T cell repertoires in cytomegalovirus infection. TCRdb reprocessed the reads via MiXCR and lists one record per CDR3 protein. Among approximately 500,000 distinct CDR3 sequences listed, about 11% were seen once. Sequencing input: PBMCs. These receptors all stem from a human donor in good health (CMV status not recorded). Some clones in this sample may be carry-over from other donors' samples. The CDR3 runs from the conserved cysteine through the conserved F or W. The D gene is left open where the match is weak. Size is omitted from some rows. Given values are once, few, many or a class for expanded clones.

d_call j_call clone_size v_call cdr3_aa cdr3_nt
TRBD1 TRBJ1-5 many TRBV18 CASSLGTAGQPQHF TGTGCCAGCTCACTTGGGACAGCCGGCCAGCCCCAGCATTTT
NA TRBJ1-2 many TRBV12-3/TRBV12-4 CASSPTRTATYGYTF TGTGCCAGCAGCCCCACACGGACAGCTACCTATGGCTACACCTTC
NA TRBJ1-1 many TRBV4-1 CASSQVRQSGLNTEAFF TGCGCCAGCAGCCAAGTAAGACAGAGCGGGCTAAACACTGAAGCTTTCTTT
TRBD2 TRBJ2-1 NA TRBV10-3 CAISGGTSGYNEQFF TGTGCCATCAGTGGGGGGACTAGCGGCTACAATGAGCAGTTCTTC
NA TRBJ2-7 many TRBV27 CASSFLGNEQYF TGTGCCAGCAGTTTCTTGGGCAACGAGCAGTACTTC
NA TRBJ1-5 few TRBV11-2 CASSLDLDQPQHF TGTGCCAGCAGCTTAGACCTAGATCAGCCCCAGCATTTT
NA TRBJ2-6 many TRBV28 CASGTGSGANVLTF TGTGCCAGCGGAACAGGCTCTGGGGCCAACGTCCTGACTTTC
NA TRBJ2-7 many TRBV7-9 CASSVWDPEEDEQYF TGTGCCAGCAGCGTCTGGGACCCCGAGGAGGACGAGCAGTACTTC
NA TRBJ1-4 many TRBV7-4 CASSFRDGNEKLFF TGTGCCAGCAGCTTCCGGGACGGAAATGAAAAACTGTTTTTT
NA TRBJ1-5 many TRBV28 CASSLLWGSDNQPQHF TGTGCCAGCAGTTTACTCTGGGGCAGTGACAATCAGCCCCAGCATTTT
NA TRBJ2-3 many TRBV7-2 CASSFTGSFTDTQYF TGTGCCAGCAGCTTTACAGGCTCCTTCACAGATACGCAGTATTTT
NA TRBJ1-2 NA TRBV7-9 CASSSPKQGIGGYTF TGTGCCAGCAGCTCCCCCAAACAGGGAATAGGGGGCTACACCTTC
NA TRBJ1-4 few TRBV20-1 CSARDDRNEKLFF TGCAGTGCTAGGGACGACAGAAATGAAAAACTGTTTTTT
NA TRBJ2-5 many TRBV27 CASRSAGSDETQYF TGTGCCAGCCGCTCGGCTGGTAGTGATGAGACCCAGTACTTC
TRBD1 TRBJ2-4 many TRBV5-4 CASSTAETGGTKNIQYF TGTGCCAGCAGCACCGCGGAGACAGGGGGCACCAAAAACATTCAGTACTTC
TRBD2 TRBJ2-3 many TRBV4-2 CASSTSGLRGGRTDTQYF TGTGCCAGCAGCACCTCCGGACTTCGGGGGGGCCGAACAGATACGCAGTATTTT
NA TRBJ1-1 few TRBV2 CASSEIGHTEAFF TGTGCCAGCAGTGAGATTGGCCACACTGAAGCTTTCTTT
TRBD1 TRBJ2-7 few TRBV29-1 CSVEDRDRAYEQYF TGCAGCGTTGAAGATCGGGACAGGGCCTACGAGCAGTACTTC